The entry below gives a single T cell receptor beta chain sequence along with its context. Data came from immunoSEQ multiplex PCR; TCRdb stores just in-frame clones and leaves some out. The sample lists about 400,000 clones, roughly 89% occurring once. This sample was included in a study of blood T cell repertoires in COVID-19. From germline, CDR1 is LNHDA and CDR2 SQIVND (reference sequence). Trimming left V 7 bases short and J 4 bases short, with 13 bases between. The CDR3 covers 13 residues. Material for sequencing was peripheral blood. The clonotype was recovered from a woman aged 25 to 39 with active or convalescent COVID-19. V usage is TRBV19 and J usage is TRBJ1-2, with TRBD1 as a possible D gene (5 bases). For the CDR3, the DNA is TGTGCCAGTACCTTGACAGTCACCTATGGCTACACCTTC. This translates into CASTLTVTYGYTF.